This T cell receptor beta chain is from a study of blood T cell repertoires in COVID-19. Assay used: immunoSEQ multiplex PCR; TCRdb lists only in-frame clones, some missing. The sample contains 200,000 to 300,000 clones, 88% of which appear only once. Looked up from germline, CDR1 is MRHNA and CDR2 is SNTAGT. CDR3 size: 14 residues. V was pared by 6 bases and J by 6 bases, with 7 bases of the junction left unmatched. The TCR sequence derives from a woman between 35 and 50 years old with acute COVID-19. Material: PBMCs or T cells enriched from blood (not recorded which). The chain joins TRBV6-4 to TRBJ1-1, with 10 bases lining up with TRBD1. The CDR3, as DNA: TGTGCCAGCAGACGGGACAGGGGTGTCCCTGAAGCTTTCTTT. Amino acid sequence: CASRRDRGVPEAFF.